The sequence of this TCR beta chain was determined in a study of CD8+ T cells in alopecia areata. On the study more broadly: Treatment of the treated patients consisted of oral tofacitinib, 5 to 10 mg twice daily. Dosing with tofacitinib proceeded for 6 to 18 months, followed by 6 months off drug.

Collection of lesional scalp punch biopsies and peripheral blood was performed in alopecia areata patients. The authors extracted RNA and reverse transcribed it into cDNA as the sequencing template. Here immunoSEQ multiplex PCR was the method, and the copy in TCRdb shows in-frame clones only, minus some. The table records over 95,000 clones, about two fifths of them present only once. Germline V lookup: CDR1 SGHRS, CDR2 YFSETQ. The length of the CDR3 is 18 residues. V shed 4 bases and J 8 bases; nucleotides not matched to a gene: 16. This clone came up a few times. Its antigen is not known. The study's findings and limits: More clonal than normal scalp was lesional scalp, particularly alopecia totalis/universalis.

This chain links TRBV5-1 with TRBJ2-1; 12 positions match TRBD1. The receptor's source is a human donor with alopecia areata. The sequencing input was CD4+ T cells sorted from blood. The chain's CDR3 is CASSTRVQGTGGLDEQFF. CDR3 in DNA: TGCGCCAGCAGCACACGAGTACAGGGGACAGGGGGCTTGGATGAGCAGTTCTTC.